This T cell receptor beta chain was observed in a study of blood T cell repertoires in COVID-19. Cohort placement rested on clinical history that participants reported themselves. Donors of Cohort 3 who recovered were those that had two negative PCRs, clearance, or symptom resolution. CDR1 is LNHDA and CDR2 is SQIVND in the germline V gene (reference sequence). CDR3 length: 15 amino acids. V trimming: 5 bases; J trimming: 3 bases; junction bases outside the gene matches: 7. Generated by immunoSEQ multiplex PCR, the TCRdb table keeps only in-frame clones and is missing some. The table lists fewer than 350,000 clones, around 90% of them singletons.

The source is a man aged 55 to 70 who had recovered from COVID-19. The chain couples TRBV19 to TRBJ1-2; 9 bases match TRBD1. The material sequenced was PBMCs or T cells enriched from blood (not recorded which). The CDR3 spells CASSQNRGRDYGYTF. The DNA for the CDR3 is TGTGCCAGTAGTCAGAACAGGGGGCGCGACTATGGCTACACCTTC. The entire variable domain, with the rest obtained from reference TRBV19 and TRBJ1-2, is as follows: DGGITQSPKYLFRKEGQNVTLSCEQNLNHDAMYWYRQDPGQGLRLIYYSQIVNDFQKGDIAEGYSVSREKKESFPLTVTSAQKNPTAFYLCASSQNRGRDYGYTFGSGTRLTVV.